The 28 T cell receptor beta chains given below trace back to one sample, sequenced in a study of regulatory T cells in long-lasting Graves disease. Sample time point: newly diagnosed GD, antithyroid drugs for less than 3 months. RNA isolated from PBMCs was used to make the TCR library. Researchers made TCR beta libraries by using iRepertoire HTBI primers and running Arm-PCR on CDR3 regions. TCRdb reprocessed the multiplex PCR reads with MiXCR, giving one entry per CDR3 protein. The data contain 450,000 to 600,000 distinct CDR3 sequences, roughly 16% of them singletons. This same sample was also part of a study on T cells in Graves' hyperthyroidism and ophthalmopathy.

The source was peripheral blood mononuclear cells (PBMCs), collected at new diagnosis, from a patient treated with antithyroid drugs. The receptors derive from a man aged 40-49 years with Graves disease.

This clonotype was counted at least ten times. The rearrangement links TRBV12-3 or TRBV12-4 to TRBJ1-6; D perhaps matches TRBD1 (5 bases). CDR3 length: 14 residues. Trimming removed 6 bases at V and 8 bases at J, with 14 bases between. The CDR3 is CASRPGPGHSPLHF. Here the CDR3 DNA reads TGTGCCAGCAGGCCGGGACCCGGGCATTCACCCCTCCACTTT.

The CDR3 loop is CASSMSGSSYNEQFF. The CDR3 bases are TGTGCCAGTAGTATGAGCGGTAGCTCCTACAATGAGCAGTTCTTC. This chain links TRBV19 with TRBJ2-1; maybe TRBD2 (5 bases). CDR1 and CDR2 from the germline V gene are LNHDA and SQIVND (reference sequence). This CDR3 has 15 amino acids. The germline V and J ends were trimmed by 3 bases and 0 bases, with 9 bases remaining between them.

This sequence joins TRBV24-1 and TRBJ2-2; the D gene is possibly TRBD2 (5 bases). The V gene lost 1 base and the J gene lost 5 bases, with 10 bases spanning the gap. Per the germline V gene, CDR1 is KGHDR and CDR2 is SFDVKD. The CDR3 runs to 15 residues. The CDR3, as DNA: TGTGCCACCAGTGATTTAGACCGAGGGACCGGGGAGCTGTTTTTT. It is translated as CATSDLDRGTGELFF.

CDR3 sequence reads: CASSLGGAIDNEQFF. In DNA form, the CDR3 reads TGTGCCAGCAGCTTGGGCGGGGCCATAGACAATGAGCAGTTCTTC. V is TRBV5-4 and J is TRBJ2-1; tentatively, D is TRBD2 (6 bases). The CDR3 totals 15 residues. The germline CDR1 and CDR2 sequences are SGHNT and YYREEE (reference sequence). V was shortened by 0 bases and J by 5 bases, with 12 bases between the two germline ends.

As for this clonotype: A much larger clone differs by one base, so this may be a read error. The J gene is TRBJ2-1, the V gene TRBV12-3 or TRBV12-4; TRBD2 agrees at 12 bases. This CDR3 is built from 17 residues. CDR3 in amino acids: CASSFKASGRAYSEQFF. The CDR3 DNA sequence: TGTGCCAGCAGTTTTAAGGCTAGCGGGAGGGCCTACAGTGAGCAGTTCTTC.

This clonotype was detected many times. The rearrangement links TRBV12-3 or TRBV12-4 to TRBJ2-1; no clear D. Trimming cost V 5 bases and J 4 bases, with 9 bases left between them. The length of the CDR3 is 13 residues. The CDR3 DNA reads TGTGCCAGCAGTGTTACGGTGTACAATGAGCAGTTCTTC. As protein: CASSVTVYNEQFF.

V and J are TRBV4-1 and TRBJ2-1, with 7 bases matching TRBD2. Trimming at V came to 2 bases and at J to 4 bases, leaving 5 bases not matched to a gene. CDR1 and CDR2 (germline): MGHRA, YSYEKL. The CDR3 sequence is 15 residues long. CDR3 DNA sequence: TGCGCCAGCAGCCAACTCGGACTAGATTACAATGAGCAGTTCTTC. This translates into CASSQLGLDYNEQFF.

This clonotype occurred many times. The rearrangement links TRBV5-1 to TRBJ2-7; 9 bases are shared with TRBD2. The germline V gene has CDR1 SGHRS and CDR2 YFSETQ. V was pared by 4 bases and J by 3 bases, with 2 bases of the junction left unmatched. This CDR3 comprises 13 residues. The CDR3 bases are TGCGCCAGCAGCCGGCGGGAGGGCTACGAGCAGTACTTC. Translated, it gives CASSRREGYEQYF.

This clonotype was observed many times. This rearrangement joins TRBV12-3 or TRBV12-4 to TRBJ2-1; the match to TRBD2 covers 11 bases. The CDR3 is 18 residues long. With 6 bases clipped from V and 4 bases from J, the junction kept 14 bases outside the gene matches. CDR3 amino acids: CASRPTRLAGLSYNEQFF. CDR3 nucleotides: TGTGCCAGCAGGCCCACGAGACTAGCGGGGCTATCTTACAATGAGCAGTTCTTC.

This clonotype was observed a handful of times. V usage is TRBV24-1 and J usage is TRBJ2-2; 10 bases match TRBD1. The length of the CDR3 is 15 residues. V lost 9 bases, J lost 6 bases, and 9 bases stayed unmatched. Germline CDR1 and CDR2: KGHDR and SFDVKD. The CDR3 is CATSLGTGVPGELFF. The CDR3, as DNA: TGTGCCACCTCGCTGGGGACAGGGGTTCCCGGGGAGCTGTTTTTT.

This clonotype appeared many times. This rearrangement joins TRBV7-2 to TRBJ2-4; 9 bases map to TRBD1. The CDR3 loop spans 19 amino acids. With 5 bases clipped from V and 0 bases from J, the junction kept 14 bases outside the gene matches. Germline V gene sequence: CDR1 SGHTA, CDR2 FQGNSA. The CDR3 loop is CASSLPNNRQGGAKNIQYF. The CDR3 coding sequence is TGTGCCAGCAGCCTACCCAATAACAGACAGGGGGGAGCCAAAAACATTCAGTACTTC.

This clonotype was detected ten times or more. V usage is TRBV28 and J usage is TRBJ2-1; tentatively, D is TRBD2 (6 bases). The CDR3 is made up of 14 amino acids. The germline CDR1 and CDR2 sequences are MDHEN and SYDVKM. V was shortened by 6 bases and J by 2 bases, with 11 bases between the two germline ends. The CDR3 loop is CASRRRDPYNEQFF. CDR3 DNA sequence: TGTGCCAGCAGAAGGCGGGATCCCTACAATGAGCAGTTCTTC. The full variable domain, its missing parts supplied by reference TRBV28 and TRBJ2-1, is DVKVTQSSRYLVKRTGEKVFLECVQDMDHENMFWYRQDPGLGLRLIYFSYDVKMKEKGDIPEGYSVSREKKERFSLILESASTNQTSMYLCASRRRDPYNEQFFGPGTRLTVL.

This clonotype was observed at least ten times. The rearrangement links TRBV6-1 to TRBJ2-1; maybe TRBD2 (6 bases). CDR3 length: 14 amino acids. Germline V gene sequence: CDR1 MNHNS, CDR2 SASEGT. Trimming pared 4 bases from V and 10 bases from J, leaving 17 bases between. The CDR3 spells CASSARTAAGEQFF. In nucleotides, the CDR3 is TGTGCCAGCAGTGCCAGGACTGCCGCGGGGGAGCAGTTCTTC.

This clonotype has a handful of counts. The V call is TRBV7-2, the J call TRBJ1-2; no firm D call. In germline, CDR1 is SGHTA, CDR2 FQGNSA. This CDR3 contains 14 residues. Trimming removed 1 base from V and 3 bases from J, with 9 bases in between. The CDR3 spells CASSLVVTDYGYTF. The CDR3 DNA sequence: TGTGCCAGCAGCTTAGTAGTTACCGACTATGGCTACACCTTC.

This clonotype was seen ten or more times. The chain employs TRBV14 and TRBJ2-1, with a tentative D call TRBD1 (6 bases). The germline CDR1 and CDR2 sequences are SGHDN and FVKESK. The V gene lost 3 bases and the J gene lost 5 bases, with 8 bases spanning the gap. CDR3 length: 13 amino acids. The CDR3 coding sequence is TGTGCCAGCAGCCATGGACAGAACAATGAGCAGTTCTTC. Translating gives CASSHGQNNEQFF.

This clonotype was seen only a few times. The chain recombines TRBV6-5 with TRBJ1-5; D gene unclear. V was trimmed by 1 base and J by 6 bases, leaving 7 bases between them. This CDR3 comprises 13 residues. Germline CDR1 MNHEY, CDR2 SVGAGI. CDR3 nucleotide sequence: TGTGCCAGCAGTTACTTCGTGGGTCAGCCCCAGCATTTT. It codes for CASSYFVGQPQHF.

This clonotype was counted ten times or more. A junction end diverges from the germline sequence, so it may reflect a read error. The rearrangement links TRBV5-1 to TRBJ1-1; maybe TRBD1 (5 bases). In germline, CDR1 is SGHRS, CDR2 YFSETQ. The CDR3 covers 14 residues. Here the CDR3 reads CASSSGRVNTEAFF. As DNA, the CDR3 is TGTGCCAGCAGCTCGGGACGGGTAAACACTGAAGCTTTCTTT.

In its sample, this clonotype was seen a few times. The genes are TRBV7-2 and TRBJ2-1; no firm D call. Per the germline V gene, CDR1 is SGHTA and CDR2 is FQGNSA. Trimming shortened V by 3 bases and J by 4 bases, and 19 bases separated the two germline ends. The CDR3 has 17 residues. In nucleotides, the CDR3 is TGTGCCAGCAGCTTGAGAGATAACCGACTCGTGTACAATGAGCAGTTCTTC. Translating it yields CASSLRDNRLVYNEQFF.

V usage is TRBV28 and J usage is TRBJ1-5, with 9 bases aligning to TRBD1. Germline lookup yields CDR1 MDHEN and CDR2 SYDVKM. This CDR3 is built from 15 residues. After removal of 6 bases from V and 7 bases from J, the junction contained 10 bases not matched to a gene. The CDR3 spells CASREQGAVRQPQHF. The DNA for the CDR3 is TGTGCCAGCAGGGAACAGGGGGCGGTCAGGCAGCCCCAGCATTTT.

The V gene is TRBV9, the J gene TRBJ2-7; D call uncertain. Germline V gene sequence: CDR1 SGDLS, CDR2 YYNGEE. V lost 0 bases and J lost 4, with 8 bases in between. This CDR3 spans 13 amino acids. DNA of the CDR3: TGTGCCAGCAGCGTAGGTGATGGATACGAGCAGTACTTC. This translates into CASSVGDGYEQYF.

This sequence joins TRBV27 and TRBJ2-1; the D gene is possibly TRBD1 (6 bases). The germline V gene encodes CDR1 MNHEY and CDR2 SMNVEV (reference sequence). V dropped 7 bases and J dropped 5 bases, with 18 bases sitting between them. The CDR3 consists of 15 residues. The CDR3, as DNA: TGTGCCAGCACTTCAGGGGTGGGGGAGCACAATGAGCAGTTCTTC. Protein: CASTSGVGEHNEQFF.

Regarding this clonotype: A read error may explain this, as a much larger clone is one base away. The final CDR3 position lacks the conserved phenylalanine or tryptophan, pointing to a likely read error. The V gene is TRBV2, the J gene TRBJ1-4; no firm D call. The CDR3 consists of 15 residues. CDR1 is SNHLY and CDR2 is FYNNEI in the germline V gene. V lost 0 bases to trimming and J lost 8 bases, with 13 bases between them. DNA of the CDR3: TGTGCCAGCAGTGAAGCGGAGGGAGCGGGGGAAAAACTGTTTTCT. It translates to CASSEAEGAGEKLFS.

This clonotype was counted at least ten times. V and J are TRBV3-1 and TRBJ2-7; perhaps TRBD2 as D (6 bases). Germline CDR1 reads LGHDT; CDR2 reads YNNKEL (reference sequence). Trimming left V 4 bases short and J 7 bases short, with 23 bases between. The CDR3 consists of 16 residues. CDR3 loop: CASSPLSGGTLREQYF. In DNA form, the CDR3 reads TGTGCCAGCAGCCCTCTTTCTGGCGGGACCCTTAGAGAGCAGTACTTC.

As to this clonotype: Only one base separates this from a far larger clonotype, so it likely reflects a read error. V usage is TRBV9 and J usage is TRBJ2-1; possible D gene TRBD1, 5 bases. CDR1 and CDR2 (germline): SGDLS, YYNGEE. Trimming cost V 5 bases and J 10 bases, with 16 bases left between them. CDR3 length: 13 residues. CDR3 amino acids: CASRQDPKYEQFF. In DNA form, the CDR3 reads TGTGCCAGCAGACAGGACCCGAAATACGAGCAGTTCTTC.

This clonotype was seen more than once but under ten times. This chain's CDR3 is CASSQARLGKDQYF. DNA of the CDR3: TGTGCCAGCAGCCAAGCTCGTCTGGGTAAGGACCAGTACTTC. V usage is TRBV3-1 and J usage is TRBJ2-5; D is undetermined. This CDR3 comprises 14 residues. Germline loops: CDR1 LGHDT, CDR2 YNNKEL (reference sequence). V lost 1 base and J lost 10, with 16 bases in between.

This CDR3 reads CASRTKGVYTDTQYF. CDR3 DNA sequence: TGTGCCAGCAGGACTAAGGGAGTGTACACAGATACGCAGTATTTT. This chain links TRBV27 with TRBJ2-3; D might be TRBD2 (5 bases). V gave up 6 bases and J gave up 2 bases, with 15 bases separating them. Germline CDR1 MNHEY, CDR2 SMNVEV (reference sequence). The CDR3 is made up of 15 amino acids.

This clonotype came up many times. This rearrangement joins TRBV12-3 or TRBV12-4 to TRBJ2-3; no firm D call. V was shortened by 1 base and J by 1 base, with 15 bases between the two germline ends. This CDR3 has 17 amino acids. The CDR3 DNA reads as TGTGCCAGCAGTTTAGAGATCCTGACGGCGGGCACAGATACGCAGTATTTT. It yields the protein CASSLEILTAGTDTQYF.

This clonotype was seen many times. The chain has TRBV2 and TRBJ2-4, with TRBD1 matching over 11 bases. This CDR3 is 16 amino acids long. Trimming took 7 bases from V and 5 from J; bases not matched to a gene: 10. Germline values: CDR1 SNHLY, CDR2 FYNNEI. CDR3 in DNA: TGTGCCAGCACTACAAGGGGACAGGGGGTGCAAAACATTCAGTACTTC. Its translation is CASTTRGQGVQNIQYF.